This TCR beta chain was captured in a study of blood T cells in healthy people across ages. This clonotype was counted only a few times. Its antigen is still unknown. Primed by a sample-barcoded 5' primer and a J-beta primer mix, a second PCR proceeded for roughly 6 to 12 cycles. From the 5' RACE reads, TCRdb called clonotypes with MiXCR, one entry per CDR3 protein. The data contain about 1.4 million distinct CDR3 sequences, roughly 59% of them singletons. Study-wide findings and caveats: Long-lived donors carried more naive CD4+ cells and greater diversity than aged donors. Strong correlation linked observed beta diversity and percent naive T cells.

The receptor comes from a man between 18 and 35 years old in good health. The sequencing sample was made of blood.

CDR3 nucleotide sequence: TGTGCCAGCAGTCGGACACTCCAGAGCTCCTACAATGAGCAGTTCTTC. Translation: CASSRTLQSSYNEQFF. The rearrangement links TRBV7-9 to TRBJ2-1; D might be TRBD1 (5 bases). The ends were cut back, 6 bases at V and 0 bases at J, with 15 bases in the middle. Germline values: CDR1 SEHNR, CDR2 FQNEAQ (reference sequence). The CDR3 is 16 residues long. Based on the CDR3 plus reference TRBV7-9 and TRBJ2-1, the full variable domain is DTGVSQNPRHKITKRGQNVTFRCDPISEHNRLYWYRQTLGQGPEFLTYFQNEAQLEKSRLLSDRFSAERPKGSFSTLEIQRTEQGDSAMYLCASSRTLQSSYNEQFFGPGTRLTVL.